Presented here are 21 T cell receptor beta chains from one specimen sequenced in a study of identifying expanded T cells in peripheral blood. Assay: immunoSEQ multiplex PCR; the TCRdb copy retains only in-frame clones and omits some. The sample comprises approximately 90,000 clones, around 83% of which are singletons, and around 4% rests with the top ten. Source material: blood. Receptors were obtained from a person aged 18 to 75 in good health.

The rearrangement joins TRBV5-1 to TRBJ2-2; 9 bases line up with TRBD1. In germline, CDR1 is SGHRS, CDR2 YFSETQ. The CDR3 loop spans 16 amino acids. Trimming removed 2 bases from V and 5 bases from J; junction bases left unmatched: 7. For the CDR3, the DNA is TGCGCCAGCAGCTTTCCGGGACAGGGTCGGACCGGGGAGCTGTTTTTT. Its translation is CASSFPGQGRTGELFF.

CDR3 DNA: TGTGCCAGCTGGTCCCAGGGAGGGCAGCCCCAGCATTTT. Translation: CASWSQGGQPQHF. J is TRBJ1-5 and V is TRBV2; D possibly corresponds to TRBD1 (5 bases). The germline V and J ends were trimmed by 8 bases and 7 bases, with 15 bases remaining between them. This CDR3 is built from 13 residues. Germline assignment: CDR1 SNHLY and CDR2 FYNNEI. Full variable domain (remainder filled in from reference TRBV2 and TRBJ1-5): EPEVTQTPSHQVTQMGQEVILRCVPISNHLYFYWYRQILGQKVEFLVSFYNNEISEKSEIFDDQFSVERPDGSNFTLKIRSTKLEDSAMYFCASWSQGGQPQHFGDGTRLSIL.

The rearrangement uses TRBV6-5 and TRBJ2-1; 9 nucleotides match TRBD1. Trimming removed 4 bases from V and 6 bases from J; junction bases left unmatched: 10. The CDR3 runs to 16 residues. Germline CDR1 MNHEY, CDR2 SVGAGI. CDR3 sequence (DNA): TGTGCCAGCAGTTGGTCCGGGACAGGGAACTTCAATGAGCAGTTCTTC. The encoded protein is CASSWSGTGNFNEQFF.

This chain links TRBV4-1 with TRBJ1-5, with a tentative D call TRBD1 (5 bases). CDR1 and CDR2 from the germline V gene are MGHRA and YSYEKL. Trimming left V 4 bases short and J 6 bases short, with 16 bases between. The CDR3 totals 15 residues. CDR3 sequence: CASSPIQGDSQPQHF. The CDR3 DNA reads as TGCGCCAGCAGCCCTATCCAGGGAGACAGTCAGCCCCAGCATTTT.

V is TRBV5-6 and J is TRBJ2-1; D may be TRBD2 (5 bases). The CDR3 totals 15 residues. Trimming removed 4 bases from V and 8 bases from J, with 19 bases in between. The germline gives CDR1 SGHDT, CDR2 YYEEEE. The CDR3 sequence: CASSIGLTLWDEQFF. The CDR3 DNA reads TGTGCCAGCAGCATCGGACTCACACTTTGGGATGAGCAGTTCTTC.

This sequence joins TRBV6-6 and TRBJ1-3, with 10 bases aligning to TRBD1. V dropped 6 bases and J dropped 0; count of bases not matched to a gene: 5. The CDR3 extends over 16 amino acids. Germline CDR1 is MNHNY and CDR2 is SVGAGI (reference sequence). For the CDR3, the DNA is TGTGCCAGCAGGACAGGGGGCAATCCCTCTGGAAACACCATATATTTT. The encoded protein is CASRTGGNPSGNTIYF.

The V gene is TRBV5-1, the J gene TRBJ1-1; TRBD1 aligns across 7 bases. CDR1 is SGHRS and CDR2 is YFSETQ in the germline V gene. This CDR3 has 13 residues. With 0 bases clipped from V and 8 bases from J, the junction kept 4 bases outside the gene matches. The DNA for the CDR3 is TGCGCCAGCAGCTTGGGGGGACAGCTCGAAGCTTTCTTT. As protein: CASSLGGQLEAFF.

The chain has TRBV7-2 and TRBJ1-4, with 8 bases matching TRBD1. The germline CDR1 and CDR2 sequences are SGHTA and FQGNSA. V gave up 5 bases and J gave up 0 bases; unmatched junction bases: 14. The CDR3 length is 19 residues. CDR3 protein: CASSPTRTGREATNEKLFF. The CDR3 nucleotides read TGTGCCAGCAGCCCAACCCGGACAGGGAGGGAGGCAACTAATGAAAAACTGTTTTTT.

The chain has TRBV7-9 and TRBJ2-1; 13 bases map to TRBD2. The CDR3 sequence is 16 residues long. Germline-derived CDR1 and CDR2 are SEHNR and FQNEAQ (reference sequence). J gave up 5 bases and V 8 bases, and 9 bases lay outside the gene matches. The CDR3 sequence: CASGNTGTSGNNEQFF. The CDR3 bases are TGTGCCAGCGGTAATACTGGGACTAGCGGGAACAATGAGCAGTTCTTC. Drawing the rest from reference TRBV7-9 and TRBJ2-1, the complete variable domain is DTGVSQNPRHKITKRGQNVTFRCDPISEHNRLYWYRQTLGQGPEFLTYFQNEAQLEKSRLLSDRFSAERPKGSFSTLEIQRTEQGDSAMYLCASGNTGTSGNNEQFFGPGTRLTVL.

This chain connects TRBV7-2 to TRBJ2-5; 8 bases map to TRBD1. V trimming: 5 bases; J trimming: 5 bases; junction bases outside the gene matches: 7. Germline CDR1 is SGHTA and CDR2 is FQGNSA. The CDR3 totals 14 residues. The CDR3 DNA reads as TGTGCCAGCAGCCCAGACAGGGGAAGGGAGACCCAGTACTTC. Its translation is CASSPDRGRETQYF.

The chain has TRBV5-1 and TRBJ2-5; no reliable D call. Trimming stripped 4 bases from V and 2 bases from J, with 9 bases between. CDR3 size: 13 residues. CDR1 and CDR2 (germline): SGHRS, YFSETQ. CDR3 sequence: CASSTEPQETQYF. The CDR3 bases are TGCGCCAGCAGCACAGAACCTCAAGAGACCCAGTACTTC.

The V gene is TRBV27, the J gene TRBJ1-2, with TRBD1 identical over 8 bases. The CDR3 spans 16 residues. V was pared by 0 bases and J by 8 bases, with 11 bases of the junction left unmatched. The V gene's germline CDR1 is MNHEY and CDR2 SMNVEV (reference sequence). CDR3: CASSLSHRQGRRGYTF. The CDR3 DNA reads as TGTGCCAGCAGTTTATCCCACCGACAGGGGCGTAGGGGCTACACCTTC.

V and J are TRBV7-6 and TRBJ2-7; D possibly corresponds to TRBD1 (5 bases). This CDR3 comprises 13 residues. Germline V lookup: CDR1 SGHVS, CDR2 FNYEAQ. V lost 9 bases and J lost 4, with 16 bases in between. The chain's CDR3 is CASRGPSEYEQYF. As DNA, the CDR3 is TGTGCCAGTAGGGGCCCCTCCGAGTACGAGCAGTACTTC.

This chain connects TRBV6-5 to TRBJ1-4, with a weak D call TRBD1 (5 bases). This CDR3 has 15 residues. V was pared by 0 bases and J by 8 bases, with 13 bases between. The germline gives CDR1 MNHEY, CDR2 SVGAGI. CDR3 amino acids: CASSYSTGRGEKLFF. CDR3 sequence (DNA): TGTGCCAGCAGTTACTCGACGGGGCGCGGCGAAAAACTGTTTTTT.

The chain links TRBV19 to TRBJ1-3; D is uncertain. Looked up from germline, CDR1 is LNHDA and CDR2 is SQIVND (reference sequence). V lost 3 bases, J lost 8 bases, and 14 bases lay in between. The CDR3 loop spans 14 amino acids. CDR3: CASSIPGWLDTIYF. DNA for the CDR3: TGTGCCAGTAGTATCCCCGGGTGGTTGGACACCATATATTTT.

This clone was counted only a few times. The chain is built from TRBV19 and TRBJ1-4, with TRBD1 matching 7 bases. The germline V gene encodes CDR1 LNHDA and CDR2 SQIVND (reference sequence). Unmatched junction bases numbered 7, after V lost 4 bases and J lost 2 bases. The CDR3 sequence is 16 residues long. This CDR3 is CASSTGTVRTNEKLFF. As DNA, the CDR3 is TGTGCCAGTAGTACGGGGACAGTTAGGACTAATGAAAAACTGTTTTTT.

This rearrangement joins TRBV6-5 to TRBJ1-2, with D unclear. Germline CDR1 MNHEY, CDR2 SVGAGI. With 6 bases removed from V and 5 bases from J, the gap between germline ends came to 19 bases. The CDR3 is made up of 15 amino acids. The chain's CDR3 is CASSYRPGSSYGYTF. The CDR3 nucleotides read TGTGCCAGCAGCTACCGCCCGGGATCCTCTTATGGCTACACCTTC.

This chain connects TRBV30 to TRBJ1-1; D gene unclear. Germline CDR1 reads GTSNPN; CDR2 reads SVGIG (reference sequence). CDR3 size: 15 residues. V was clipped by 7 bases and J by 1 base, with 19 bases between them. Here the CDR3 reads CASTRRYGKNTEAFF. The CDR3 nucleotides read TGTGCCTCCACGAGGAGATACGGAAAGAACACTGAAGCTTTCTTT. Full variable domain (missing parts from reference TRBV30 and TRBJ1-1): SQTIHQWPATLVQPVGSPLSLECTVEGTSNPNLYWYRQAAGRGLQLLFYSVGIGQISSEVPQNLSASRPQDRQFILSSKKLLLSDSGFYLCASTRRYGKNTEAFFGQGTRLTVV.

This clone was recorded a few times. CDR3 sequence: CASSGAGRSYEQYF. DNA of the CDR3: TGTGCCAGCAGTGGAGCGGGGCGTTCCTACGAGCAGTACTTC. The rearrangement uses TRBV2 and TRBJ2-7; 7 positions agree with TRBD2. The ends lost 4 bases at V and 1 base at J; junction bases unmatched: 4. CDR1 is SNHLY and CDR2 is FYNNEI in the germline V gene. The CDR3 contains 14 residues.

The chain carries TRBV5-5 and TRBJ2-7; a weak D match, TRBD1 (6 bases). Trimming took off 2 bases at V and 2 bases at J, with 11 bases between the two ends. The germline CDR1 and CDR2 sequences are SGHKS and YYEKEE (reference sequence). CDR3 length: 14 amino acids. DNA for the CDR3: TGTGCCAGCAGCTTCGGACAGATAACCTACGAGCAGTACTTC. Translated: CASSFGQITYEQYF.

The rearrangement joins TRBV7-2 to TRBJ2-2; 10 bases match TRBD2. The trim removed 5 bases at V and 4 bases at J, leaving 4 bases unmatched. The CDR3 is 15 amino acids. CDR1 is SGHTA and CDR2 is FQGNSA in the germline V gene. CDR3 nucleotide sequence: TGTGCCAGCAGCATCACTAGCGGGGTCACCGGGGAGCTGTTTTTT. Translation gives CASSITSGVTGELFF.